One sample yielded the 31 T cell receptor beta chains listed below, sequenced in a study of CD8 T cells in Susac syndrome. Random hexamers were used to reverse transcribe the RNA input (about 0.45 to 1 ug). One entry per CDR3 protein, called by TCRdb with MiXCR from the immunoSEQ multiplex PCR reads. This table holds about 300,000 distinct CDR3 sequences, about 89% found once. The material sequenced was CD8+ T cells from PBMCs. The receptor set was obtained from a human donor with multiple sclerosis.

This clonotype was observed once. This chain links TRBV7-6 with TRBJ2-7; 8 nucleotides agree with TRBD2. Germline-derived CDR1 and CDR2 are SGHVS and FNYEAQ. The CDR3 length is 14 residues. Germline trimming cut 5 bases from V and 5 bases from J; bases unmatched to any gene: 8. The CDR3 DNA follows: TGTGCCAGCAGCCGAATCGGACTAGCCCACGAGCAGTACTTC. Translation gives CASSRIGLAHEQYF.

The V gene is TRBV7-2, the J gene TRBJ2-3; TRBD1 matches 7 bases. This CDR3 comprises 15 residues. The ends lost 3 bases at V and 1 base at J; junction bases unmatched: 4. Germline V lookup: CDR1 SGHTA, CDR2 FQGNSA. CDR3 nucleotide sequence: TGTGCCAGCAGCTTTCCGGGGACAGGCACAGATACGCAGTATTTT. It translates to CASSFPGTGTDTQYF.

V is TRBV20-1 and J is TRBJ2-1, with D possibly matching TRBD2 (6 bases). Germline CDR1 is DFQATT and CDR2 is SNEGSKA (reference sequence). V was pared by 0 bases and J by 5 bases, with 17 bases between. The CDR3 is made up of 16 amino acids. CDR3 nucleotide sequence: TGCAGTGCTAGAGATCCGGGAGTTGGGGAAAACAATGAGCAGTTCTTC. As protein: CSARDPGVGENNEQFF.

The V call is TRBV27, the J call TRBJ1-2; D may be TRBD1 (6 bases). The CDR3 length is 16 residues. V dropped 5 bases and J dropped 6 bases, with 22 bases sitting between them. The V gene's germline CDR1 is MNHEY and CDR2 SMNVEV (reference sequence). As DNA, the CDR3 is TGTGCCAGCAGTCCCATCGTCGGGCAGGGGAGGGATGGCTACACCTTC. Protein: CASSPIVGQGRDGYTF.

This clonotype was found once. The chain has TRBV13 and TRBJ2-7, with 11 positions matching TRBD2. The CDR3 is made up of 15 amino acids. V was clipped by 5 bases and J by 6 bases; unmatched bases: 9. Germline V gene sequence: CDR1 PRHDT, CDR2 FYEKMQ (reference sequence). The chain's CDR3 is CASSILLAGAAEQYF. CDR3 sequence (DNA): TGTGCCAGCAGCATCTTACTAGCGGGGGCTGCCGAGCAGTACTTC.

A single count supports this clonotype. This chain joins TRBV9 and TRBJ2-3, with D possibly TRBD1 on 5 matching bases. Trimming shortened V by 1 base and J by 2 bases, and 11 bases separated the two germline ends. The V gene's germline CDR1 is SGDLS and CDR2 YYNGEE. The CDR3 covers 15 residues. The CDR3 nucleotides are TGTGCCAGCAGCGTATTTGGGGCGGACACAGATACGCAGTATTTT. Amino acid sequence: CASSVFGADTDTQYF.

The chain couples TRBV20-1 to TRBJ2-7; 9 bases align to TRBD1. CDR1 and CDR2 (germline): DFQATT, SNEGSKA (reference sequence). The CDR3 has 16 amino acids. Trimming cost V 5 bases and J 1 base; bases outside gene matches: 12. The CDR3 bases are TGCAGTGCTTCACGAACCCCGGGACAGGGTTCCTACGAGCAGTACTTC. It specifies CSASRTPGQGSYEQYF.

This sequence joins TRBV19 and TRBJ2-5, with 7 bases identical to TRBD1. The trim removed 0 bases at V and 5 bases at J, leaving 3 bases unmatched. Germline V gives CDR1 LNHDA, CDR2 SQIVND (reference sequence). The CDR3 is 14 amino acids. This CDR3 is CASSIDRRGETQYF. The CDR3 DNA is TGTGCCAGTAGTATAGATCGCAGGGGGGAGACCCAGTACTTC.

V usage is TRBV19 and J usage is TRBJ2-5; D is undetermined. V was shortened by 3 bases and J by 4 bases, with 15 bases between the two germline ends. In germline, CDR1 is LNHDA, CDR2 SQIVND (reference sequence). The CDR3 is 15 amino acids. The CDR3 sequence: CASSILSGAIETQYF. CDR3 nucleotides: TGTGCCAGTAGTATCTTGTCGGGTGCAATAGAGACCCAGTACTTC. Together with reference TRBV19 and TRBJ2-5, the CDR3 gives the full variable domain: DGGITQSPKYLFRKEGQNVTLSCEQNLNHDAMYWYRQDPGQGLRLIYYSQIVNDFQKGDIAEGYSVSREKKESFPLTVTSAQKNPTAFYLCASSILSGAIETQYFGPGTRLLVL.

The chain links TRBV12-3 or TRBV12-4 to TRBJ1-1; D may be TRBD1 (5 bases). Trimming shortened V by 8 bases and J by 6 bases, and 10 bases separated the two germline ends. CDR3 size: 11 residues. The CDR3 region is CASGGDAEAFF. The CDR3 DNA reads TGTGCCAGCGGCGGGGACGCTGAAGCTTTCTTT.

The chain uses TRBV10-3 and TRBJ1-2, with TRBD1 identical over 8 bases. Germline V gene lookup returns CDR1 ENHRY and CDR2 SYGVKD. V was pared by 8 bases and J by 0 bases, with 8 bases of the junction left unmatched. This CDR3 region has 15 residues. CDR3 nucleotides: TGTGCCATCCTCCGGACAGGGCAGTCTAACTATGGCTACACCTTC. It specifies CAILRTGQSNYGYTF.

The J gene is TRBJ2-2, the V gene TRBV29-1; no definite D call. This CDR3 region has 17 residues. Germline V gene data show CDR1 as SQVTM and CDR2 as ANQGSEA. Trimming cost V 4 bases and J 2 bases, with 20 bases left between them. The CDR3 DNA reads as TGCAGCGTTGCCACCGACTTAGAAGATCTTAACACCGGGGAGCTGTTTTTT. It is translated as CSVATDLEDLNTGELFF.

V usage is TRBV21-1 and J usage is TRBJ2-7; the table's D gene call, TRBD1, was not cross checked with the DNA. TRBV21-1 is a pseudogene. The CDR3 is made up of 19 amino acids. The CDR3 spells CASSKAPGQGAGGSYEQYF. The CDR3 nucleotides read TGTGCCAGCAGCAAAGCGCCGGGACAGGGGGCGGGGGGCTCCTACGAGCAGTACTTC.

This chain connects TRBV2 to TRBJ2-7, with D uncertain. CDR3 size: 14 residues. Germline lookup yields CDR1 SNHLY and CDR2 FYNNEI. The V end lost 5 bases, the J end lost 2 bases, and 13 bases lay between the germline ends. Here the CDR3 reads CASSNADMPYEQYF. CDR3 coding DNA: TGTGCCAGCAGTAACGCCGACATGCCCTACGAGCAGTACTTC.

The rearrangement links TRBV12-3 or TRBV12-4 to TRBJ2-1; tentatively, D is TRBD2 (5 bases). V was cut by 5 bases and J by 8 bases, with 13 bases left in between. There are 13 residues in the CDR3. The CDR3 is CASSLLISDEQFF. As DNA, the CDR3 is TGTGCCAGCAGTCTCCTTATTAGCGATGAGCAGTTCTTC.

V is TRBV11-3 and J is TRBJ2-1, with D possibly being TRBD2 (5 bases). Germline CDR1 is SGHNT and CDR2 is YENEEA. The CDR3 has 18 amino acids. The V and J ends lost 0 bases and 4 bases respectively, with 19 bases between them. CDR3 coding DNA: TGTGCCAGCAGCTTAGAGGACTGTATGGGCCACCGGTACAATGAGCAGTTCTTC. Its translation is CASSLEDCMGHRYNEQFF.

V usage is TRBV20-1 and J usage is TRBJ2-5, with 7 nucleotides matching TRBD1. This CDR3 has 13 amino acids. J lost 2 bases, V lost 2 bases, and 2 bases had no gene match. The V gene's germline CDR1 is DFQATT and CDR2 SNEGSKA (reference sequence). The CDR3 is CSARHRGQETQYF. The CDR3 DNA reads as TGCAGTGCTAGACACAGGGGACAAGAGACCCAGTACTTC.

The chain couples TRBV20-1 to TRBJ2-3; maybe TRBD2 (6 bases). V was shortened by 0 bases and J by 0 bases, with 13 bases between the two germline ends. Per germline, CDR1 DFQATT and CDR2 SNEGSKA (reference sequence). The CDR3 is made up of 16 amino acids. CDR3: CSARDPIGTSTDTQYF. The CDR3 region has the DNA TGCAGTGCTAGAGATCCAATCGGGACTAGCACAGATACGCAGTATTTT.

The V gene is TRBV6-5, the J gene TRBJ2-3; 8 bases are shared with TRBD2. The CDR3 sequence is 13 residues long. Unmatched junction bases numbered 10, after V lost 7 bases and J lost 10 bases. Per germline, CDR1 MNHEY and CDR2 SVGAGI. The chain's CDR3 is CASTGGVSEAQYF. In DNA form, the CDR3 reads TGTGCCAGCACCGGGGGGGTCTCCGAGGCGCAGTATTTT.

This rearrangement joins TRBV12-3 or TRBV12-4 to TRBJ2-1, with D perhaps TRBD1 (6 bases). The CDR3 is 14 residues long. Trimming shortened V by 5 bases and J by 1 base, and 9 bases separated the two germline ends. CDR3 residues: CASSLGQSYNEQFF. The CDR3 DNA sequence: TGTGCCAGCAGTCTCGGACAGTCCTACAATGAGCAGTTCTTC.

CDR3 in DNA: TGCAGTGCTAGAGGTGCGAGCGGGGGGCACCAAGAGACCCAGTACTTC. Protein: CSARGASGGHQETQYF. This chain uses TRBV20-1 with TRBJ2-5, with 9 positions matching TRBD2. Germline V gene data show CDR1 as DFQATT and CDR2 as SNEGSKA (reference sequence). V shed 1 base and J 0 bases; nucleotides not matched to a gene: 6. The CDR3 has 16 residues.

The rearrangement links TRBV11-2 to TRBJ2-7; D gene uncertain. Germline CDR1 and CDR2: SGHAT and FQNNGV. The V end was cut by 2 bases, the J end by 0 bases, with 8 bases between. This CDR3 has 14 residues. In nucleotides, the CDR3 is TGTGCCAGCAGCTTATGGGCGGACTCCTACGAGCAGTACTTC. The encoded protein is CASSLWADSYEQYF.

The chain joins TRBV2 to TRBJ2-3, with 8 bases matching TRBD1. CDR3 size: 14 residues. From germline, CDR1 is SNHLY and CDR2 FYNNEI. V gave up 10 bases and J gave up 2 bases; unmatched junction bases: 8. Written as DNA, the CDR3 is TGTGCCAAAGCCGCGACAGGGGACACAGATACGCAGTATTTT. The encoded protein is CAKAATGDTDTQYF.

The chain joins TRBV29-1 to TRBJ2-4; perhaps TRBD1 as D (6 bases). This CDR3 comprises 15 residues. Trimming took off 2 bases at V and 1 base at J, with 12 bases between the two ends. Germline CDR1 is SQVTM and CDR2 is ANQGSEA. The CDR3 bases are TGCAGCGTTGAAAGGGCAGGGGTGGCCAAAAACATTCAGTACTTC. Translating it yields CSVERAGVAKNIQYF.

The chain uses TRBV20-1 and TRBJ1-6, with TRBD1 as a possible D gene (5 bases). V lost 4 bases to trimming and J lost 7 bases, with 17 bases between them. The CDR3 extends over 15 amino acids. CDR1 DFQATT and CDR2 SNEGSKA come from the germline V gene (reference sequence). CDR3 residues: CSANAVQEGNSPLHF. CDR3 bases: TGCAGTGCTAATGCGGTTCAGGAGGGGAATTCACCCCTCCACTTT.

V is TRBV28 and J is TRBJ2-5, with D possibly TRBD2 on 6 matching bases. Trimming left V 7 bases short and J 2 bases short, with 20 bases between. CDR1 is MDHEN, CDR2 SYDVKM, per germline. The CDR3 loop spans 16 amino acids. CDR3 loop: CASMSGDLNLQETQYF. CDR3 sequence (DNA): TGTGCCAGCATGTCGGGGGACTTAAACCTACAAGAGACCCAGTACTTC.

The chain links TRBV5-8 to TRBJ1-5; D is uncertain. The CDR3 sequence is 16 residues long. Germline V gene lookup returns CDR1 SGHTS and CDR2 YDEGEE. V was cut by 0 bases and J by 1 base, with 11 bases left in between. The CDR3 DNA is TGTGCCAGCAGCTTGGAAGGCAGCCTCAGCAATCAGCCCCAGCATTTT. It translates to CASSLEGSLSNQPQHF.

This chain links TRBV6-5 with TRBJ2-5; 7 bases fit TRBD2. Germline CDR1 reads MNHEY; CDR2 reads SVGAGI. V shed 2 bases, J shed 7 bases, and the junction held 1 base outside the gene matches. This CDR3 is 12 amino acids long. The CDR3 is CASSYGEGTQYF. Here the CDR3 DNA reads TGTGCCAGCAGTTACGGGGAGGGGACCCAGTACTTC.

This sequence joins TRBV6-1 and TRBJ2-7; 8 nucleotides agree with TRBD2. This CDR3 spans 12 amino acids. Germline trimming cut 10 bases from V and 5 bases from J; bases unmatched to any gene: 7. Germline CDR1 and CDR2: MNHNS and SASEGT. The CDR3 nucleotides read TGTGCCACTACAGCGGGAGCGGACGAGCAGTACTTC. Translation gives CATTAGADEQYF.

The chain has TRBV2 and TRBJ2-2; TRBD1 agrees at 7 bases. The CDR3 is 16 amino acids. Trimming at V came to 10 bases and at J to 6 bases, leaving 17 bases not matched to a gene. Germline CDR1 SNHLY, CDR2 FYNNEI. DNA for the CDR3: TGTGCCACAGCAGACAGCCTGACAGGGAAGGCCGGGGAGCTGTTTTTT. Residues: CATADSLTGKAGELFF.

The CDR3 loop reads CASSPMGQDYEQYF. CDR3 nucleotide sequence: TGTGCCAGCAGCCCTATGGGACAGGACTACGAGCAGTACTTC. The chain employs TRBV11-1 and TRBJ2-7; TRBD1 aligns across 8 bases. V was clipped by 5 bases and J by 3 bases; unmatched bases: 6. CDR1 SGHAT and CDR2 FQDESV come from the germline V gene (reference sequence). This CDR3 comprises 14 residues.